This record covers a single T cell receptor (beta chain). This sample was included in a study of blood T cell repertoires in COVID-19. Membership in each cohort depended on participant-reported clinical history. Authors' methods: Counts of nucleated cells, estimated from reference gene primer amplification, were obtained. Clones were read by immunoSEQ multiplex PCR, and TCRdb kept only the in-frame ones, dropping some. Clone size and the V and J calls come from that table; the DNA yielded D and trimming. The sample shows around 320,000 clones, around 92% of them seen only once. The sequence derives from a woman aged 45-59 years who had been exposed to COVID-19. Sequencing was performed on PBMCs or T cells enriched from blood (not recorded which).

The DNA for the CDR3 is TGTGCCAGTAGTCCCTCTTGGAGTGCGGGGACCCAAGAGACCCAGTACTTC. This sequence encodes CASSPSWSAGTQETQYF. J is TRBJ2-5 and V is TRBV19; a possible D gene is TRBD2 (6 bases). This CDR3 has 17 amino acids. The germline CDR1 and CDR2 sequences are LNHDA and SQIVND (reference sequence). Trimming took off 5 bases at V and 1 base at J, with 20 bases between the two ends.